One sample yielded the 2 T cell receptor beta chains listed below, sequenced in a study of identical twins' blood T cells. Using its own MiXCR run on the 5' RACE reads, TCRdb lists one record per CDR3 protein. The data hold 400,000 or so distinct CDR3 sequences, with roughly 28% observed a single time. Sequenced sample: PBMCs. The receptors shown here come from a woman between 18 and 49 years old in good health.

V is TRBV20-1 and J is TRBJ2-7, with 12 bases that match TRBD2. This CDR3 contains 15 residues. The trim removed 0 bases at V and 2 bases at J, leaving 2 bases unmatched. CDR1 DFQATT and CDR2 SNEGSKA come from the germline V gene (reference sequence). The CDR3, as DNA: TGCAGTGCTAGAGACCCTAGCGGGGGGGCCTACGAGCAGTACTTC. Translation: CSARDPSGGAYEQYF.

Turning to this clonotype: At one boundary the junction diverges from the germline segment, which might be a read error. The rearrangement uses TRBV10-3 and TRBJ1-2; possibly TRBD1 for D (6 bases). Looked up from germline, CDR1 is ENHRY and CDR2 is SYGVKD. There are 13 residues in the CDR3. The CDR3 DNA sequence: TGTGCCATCAGTGAACAGGGATCCTATGGCCACACCTTC. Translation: CAISEQGSYGHTF.